These T cell receptor beta chains were read from a single sample in a study of shared T cell receptors in the human thymus. Profiled with immunoSEQ multiplex PCR; TCRdb holds only in-frame clones, not every one. Of more than 550,000 clones in the sample, approximately 83% were seen once. The sample was also reused in another study, on human thymus T cells.

Sequencing was carried out using thymocytes. The source is a girl under three years old with a congenital heart defect. CDR3s include the opening cysteine and the closing phenylalanine or tryptophan. The D gene is left open where the match is weak. Part of the rows lack a size; the others show once, few, many or a class for expanded clones.

clone size	V gene	D gene	J gene	CDR3 length	CDR3 protein	CDR3 DNA
-	TRBV5-6	TRBD1	TRBJ2-7	18	CASSFRHRGTGGRYEQYF	TGTGCCAGCAGCTTCCGACACAGAGGGACAGGGGGAAGGTACGAGCAGTACTTC
-	TRBV28	TRBD1	TRBJ1-1	17	CASSLLVSTGLNTEAFF	TGTGCCAGCAGTTTATTAGTGTCGACAGGGTTAAACACTGAAGCTTTCTTT
-	TRBV11-2	-	TRBJ2-5	15	CASSLFVPYQETQYF	TGTGCCAGCAGCTTGTTTGTCCCGTACCAAGAGACCCAGTACTTC
-	TRBV6-1	-	TRBJ1-2	16	CASSDRWRSLNYGYTF	TGTGCCAGCAGTGACCGTTGGAGGAGCCTCAACTATGGCTACACCTTC
-	TRBV4-3	-	TRBJ1-1	15	CASSQDRYRAPEAFF	TGCGCCAGCAGCCAAGATCGGTACAGGGCCCCTGAAGCTTTCTTT
-	TRBV19	-	TRBJ2-7	14	CASSTHRETYEQYF	TGTGCCAGTAGTACACACAGGGAAACCTACGAGCAGTACTTC
once	TRBV12-5	TRBD1	TRBJ1-1	16	CASGLTRQGGDTEAFF	TGTGCTAGTGGTTTGACGCGACAGGGGGGGGACACTGAAGCTTTCTTT
-	TRBV5-1	-	TRBJ1-1	13	CASSQGLGTEAFF	TGCGCCAGCAGCCAGGGACTAGGGACTGAAGCTTTCTTT
few	TRBV15	TRBD1	TRBJ2-4	14	CATSKGQSKNIQYF	TGTGCCACCAGCAAGGGACAGAGCAAAAACATTCAGTACTTC
once	TRBV4-1	TRBD1	TRBJ1-5	17	CASSQDGGGQANQPQHF	TGCGCCAGCAGCCAAGATGGTGGAGGACAGGCGAATCAGCCCCAGCATTTT
-	TRBV19	TRBD1	TRBJ2-7	18	CASSLDAPGQVVGYEQYF	TGTGCCAGTAGCCTGGATGCTCCGGGACAGGTGGTGGGCTACGAGCAGTACTTC
-	TRBV19	-	TRBJ1-1	11	CASGQYPEAFF	TGTGCCAGCGGACAGTACCCTGAAGCTTTCTTT
once	TRBV27	TRBD1	TRBJ1-2	12	CASSDRGDGYTF	TGTGCCAGCAGTGACAGGGGAGATGGCTACACCTTC
-	TRBV5-5	-	TRBJ1-6	13	CASSLVRNSPLHF	TGTGCCAGCAGCTTGGTGCGGAATTCACCCCTCCACTTT
-	TRBV19	-	TRBJ2-6	15	CASSLRHSGANVLTF	TGTGCCAGTAGTTTGCGACACTCTGGGGCCAACGTCCTGACTTTC
once	TRBV5-6	-	TRBJ2-7	15	CASSDTGWGGYEQYF	TGTGCCAGCAGCGATACAGGGTGGGGTGGGTACGAGCAGTACTTC
-	TRBV10-1	-	TRBJ1-3	15	CASSAGGHSGNTIYF	TGCGCCAGCAGTGCTGGGGGCCACTCTGGAAACACCATATATTTT